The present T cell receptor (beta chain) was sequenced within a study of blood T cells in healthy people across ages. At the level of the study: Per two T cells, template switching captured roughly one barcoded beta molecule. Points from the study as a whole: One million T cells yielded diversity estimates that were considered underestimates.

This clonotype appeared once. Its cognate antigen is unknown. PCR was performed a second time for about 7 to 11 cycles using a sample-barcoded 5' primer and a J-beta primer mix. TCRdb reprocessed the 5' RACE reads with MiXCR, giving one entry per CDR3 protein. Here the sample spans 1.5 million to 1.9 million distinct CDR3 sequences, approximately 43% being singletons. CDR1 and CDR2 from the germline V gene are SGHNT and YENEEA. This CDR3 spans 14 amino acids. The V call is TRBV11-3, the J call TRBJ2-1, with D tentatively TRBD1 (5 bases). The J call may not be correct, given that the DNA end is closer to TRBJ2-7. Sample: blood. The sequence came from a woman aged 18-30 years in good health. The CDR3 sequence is CASSSWGSSNEQYF. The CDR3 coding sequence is TGTGCCAGCAGCTCTTGGGGCAGCAGCAATGAGCAGTACTTC.